This TCR beta chain was identified in a study of blood T cell repertoires in COVID-19 (dated by TCRdb to the early 2020s). As for the study more broadly: The collaborator samples originated in the United States, Italy and Spain and spanned the acute and convalescent phases of COVID-19. The repertoires were released in a freely available public database meant as a resource for research on the immune response to SARS-CoV-2. The sample metadata nearly always contained a de-identified subject ID, COVID-19 status, age in years and sex. Deeply sampled blood TCRbeta repertoires from subjects exposed to, actively infected with, or recovered from COVID-19 were included in the dataset. The samples were drawn from the first 160 participants of the ongoing ImmuneRACE study and from over a thousand subjects provided by 6 global collaborators. The prospective study material was composed of cDNA or gDNA derived from T cells, B-cell-depleted T cells, or PBMCs. Where available, HLA class I and class II types were obtained from metadata supplied by the sample provider rather than from assay-based typing.

In the case of this clone: Its target antigen remains unknown. No quality values exist for individual bases; no much larger clone is one base distant.

Another Seattle source contributed samples from volunteer blood donors who had recovered from COVID-19. Collaborating institutions collected whole blood in K2EDTA tubes following their own protocols. Collaborator samples were shipped for TCRbeta analysis as frozen whole blood, isolated PBMCs, or DNA extracted from either sample type. What the research found in general, with its limitations: The amount of clinical and demographic metadata varied by source and participant and was provided uncurated.

CDR1 and CDR2, per the germline V gene (reference sequence), are SGHNT and YYREEE. V is pared back by 4 bases and J by 0 bases, with 14 bases lying between the germline termini. Counted from cysteine to phenylalanine, this CDR3 has 16 amino acids. Only CDR3 DNA remains: 48 bases, in frame from the first base. The immunoSEQ Assay, a bias-controlled multiplex PCR, was used to amplify TCRbeta CDR3 regions from genomic DNA. Per the authors' processing: Nucleated cell counts per sample were estimated from amplification of reference gene primers within the assay. Sequence reads were collapsed and filtered to measure the absolute abundance of every unique TCRbeta CDR3 rearrangement. For each sample, productive Simpson clonality was calculated by taking the square root of Simpson's diversity index across productive rearrangements. TCRdb stores this immuneACCESS table with in-frame sequences only. Part of the clones is absent; in the studies checked, under half of the shortfall reflects unresolved V genes, and no reason is known for the rest. That table gives V, J and clone size, and the DNA gave D and trimming. The sample table holds about 110,000 clones, of which roughly 88% were seen once. Around 8.4% of the sample goes to the ten largest clones.

This TCR came from a woman aged 65 to 85 who had recovered from COVID-19. The sample comprised peripheral blood. The chain was built from TRBV5-4 and TRBJ2-1, with TRBD2 tentatively as D gene (5 bases match). The CDR3 region: CASSRQAVSSYNEQFF. Here is the DNA: TGTGCCAGCAGCCGACAAGCGGTAAGCTCCTACAATGAGCAGTTCTTC. Here the CDR3 is joined to the reference TRBV5-4 and TRBJ2-1 genes, and the full variable domain is: ETGVTQSPTHLIKTRGQQVTLRCSSQSGHNTVSWYQQALGQGPQFIFQYYREEENGRGNFPPRFSGLQFPNYSSELNVNALELDDSALYLCASSRQAVSSYNEQFFGPGTRLTVL.